The 27 T cell receptor beta chains given below trace back to one sample, sequenced in a study of blood T cell repertoires in COVID-19. The protocol was immunoSEQ multiplex PCR, while the TCRdb copy is restricted to in-frame clones and leaves out a portion. The sample carries 40,000 to 45,000 clones, roughly nine tenths recorded once. The source material was peripheral blood. These receptors were collected from a man aged 50 to 59 with active COVID-19.

This clone was detected once. The chain combines TRBV7-6 with TRBJ2-2; D is unclear. CDR3 size: 13 residues. Germline V gives CDR1 SGHVS, CDR2 FNYEAQ. Trimming shortened V by 6 bases and J by 6 bases, and 11 bases separated the two germline ends. The CDR3 bases are TGTGCCAGCAGGAGGTCGCAATCCGGGGAGCTGTTTTTT. Its protein product is CASRRSQSGELFF. Complete variable domain (other parts from reference TRBV7-6 and TRBJ2-2): GAGVSQSPRYKVTKRGQDVALRCDPISGHVSLYWYRQALGQGPEFLTYFNYEAQQDKSGLPNDRFSAERPEGSISTLTIQRTEQRDSAMYRCASRRSQSGELFFGEGSRLTVL.

The sample holds a few counts of this clone. The V gene is TRBV2, the J gene TRBJ1-2, with 7 bases lining up with TRBD1. The CDR3 loop spans 14 amino acids. V shed 4 bases, J shed 6 bases, and the junction held 8 bases outside the gene matches. The germline V gene encodes CDR1 SNHLY and CDR2 FYNNEI. CDR3 DNA: TGTGCCAGCAGTGGCGACAGGGAAACGGATGGCTACACCTTC. The encoded protein is CASSGDRETDGYTF.

The gene calls are TRBV29-1 and TRBJ1-1, with TRBD1 as a possible D gene (6 bases). CDR1 and CDR2 (germline): SQVTM, ANQGSEA. V was shortened by 7 bases and J by 5 bases, with 14 bases between the two germline ends. CDR3 size: 12 residues. The CDR3 sequence is CSAPDQGTEAFF. The CDR3 DNA reads as TGCAGCGCCCCGGACCAGGGGACTGAAGCTTTCTTT.

Here the CDR3 reads CASSQVVSGNTIYF. As DNA, the CDR3 is TGTGCCAGCAGCCAAGTTGTATCTGGAAACACCATATATTTT. The chain has TRBV3-1 (or the pseudogene TRBV3-2) and TRBJ1-3; D uncertain. The germline V and J ends were trimmed by 1 base and 1 base, with 5 bases remaining between them. The CDR3 has 14 residues. Germline V CDR1 and CDR2: LGHDT, YNNKEL (reference sequence).

The rearrangement uses TRBV20-1 and TRBJ2-3, with TRBD2 matching over 9 bases. The CDR3 has 15 residues. CDR1 and CDR2 from the germline V gene are DFQATT and SNEGSKA (reference sequence). J lost 3 bases, V lost 6 bases, and 10 bases had no gene match. CDR3 nucleotides: TGCAGTGCCAGTAGCGGGGGAGGATGGACAGATACGCAGTATTTT. Translating gives CSASSGGGWTDTQYF.

This chain connects TRBV10-2 to TRBJ2-1, with 8 bases fitting TRBD2. Trimming removed 8 bases from V and 7 bases from J; junction bases left unmatched: 10. The germline gives CDR1 WSHSY, CDR2 SAAADI. The CDR3 runs 14 residues. CDR3 amino acids: CASLSAGVGNEQFF. As DNA, the CDR3 is TGCGCCAGCCTGTCAGCGGGAGTTGGTAATGAGCAGTTCTTC.

The rearrangement links TRBV28 to TRBJ1-1; perhaps TRBD1 as D (5 bases). This CDR3 contains 13 residues. V was pared by 7 bases and J by 4 bases, with 13 bases between. The germline V gene encodes CDR1 MDHEN and CDR2 SYDVKM. This chain's CDR3 is CASIWGGSTEAFF. CDR3 DNA sequence: TGTGCCAGCATATGGGGGGGGAGCACTGAAGCTTTCTTT.

V and J are TRBV6-6 and TRBJ1-1; D is unclear. The germline gives CDR1 MNHNY, CDR2 SVGAGI (reference sequence). The CDR3 spans 13 residues. V was trimmed by 2 bases and J by 4 bases, leaving 8 bases between them. The CDR3 spells CASSYERSTEAFF. For the CDR3, the DNA is TGTGCCAGCAGTTACGAGAGGAGCACTGAAGCTTTCTTT.

V gene TRBV27 combines with J gene TRBJ1-5, with TRBD1 as a possible D gene (5 bases). The CDR3 has 16 residues. Trimming took 8 bases from V and 4 from J, leaving 21 bases between them. From germline, CDR1 is MNHEY and CDR2 SMNVEV (reference sequence). The CDR3 sequence is CASAIVRGPSNQPQHF. Written as DNA, the CDR3 is TGTGCCAGCGCAATCGTGCGGGGACCCTCAAATCAGCCCCAGCATTTT.

This chain joins TRBV27 and TRBJ2-7; D is uncertain. Germline-derived CDR1 and CDR2 are MNHEY and SMNVEV (reference sequence). Trimming removed 0 bases from V and 2 bases from J, with 5 bases in between. The CDR3 runs 13 residues. CDR3 coding DNA: TGTGCCAGCAGTTTATCTTATCCCTACGAGCAGTACTTC. This translates into CASSLSYPYEQYF.

In DNA form, the CDR3 reads TGTGCCAGCAGCTTAACGCCGAGGGACAGTCACCTGGACGGGAATTCACCCCTCCACTTT. This translates into CASSLTPRDSHLDGNSPLHF. V and J are TRBV7-3 and TRBJ1-6, with TRBD1 matching over 7 bases. Germline V CDR1 and CDR2: SGHTA, FQGTGA. The length of the CDR3 is 20 residues. V was pared by 0 bases and J by 7 bases, with 18 bases of the junction left unmatched.

J is TRBJ2-3 and V is TRBV10-1; 7 nucleotides match TRBD1. CDR3 length: 14 residues. Germline CDR1 is WNHNN and CDR2 is SYGVQD (reference sequence). V lost 6 bases to trimming and J lost 6 bases; unmatched junction nucleotides: 9. CDR3 nucleotide sequence: TGCGCCAGCAGCAAGGGACAGCCCGGCGATACGCAGTATTTT. This translates into CASSKGQPGDTQYF.

The CDR3 loop reads CASRPQGLSNQPQHF. The CDR3 DNA is TGTGCCAGCAGACCACAGGGTTTGAGCAATCAGCCCCAGCATTTT. The rearrangement uses TRBV6-5 and TRBJ1-5, with a weak D call TRBD1 (6 bases). The CDR3 is 15 residues long. Trimming stripped 6 bases from V and 1 base from J, with 13 bases between. CDR1 and CDR2 (germline): MNHEY, SVGAGI.

The gene calls are TRBV27 and TRBJ2-3; 8 bases match TRBD2. The CDR3 is made up of 14 amino acids. Trimming cost V 4 bases and J 6 bases; bases outside gene matches: 6. The germline V gene encodes CDR1 MNHEY and CDR2 SMNVEV (reference sequence). Written as DNA, the CDR3 is TGTGCCAGCAGTTCCTCTAGCGGGTGGGATACGCAGTATTTT. Residues: CASSSSSGWDTQYF.

The rearrangement uses TRBV9 and TRBJ2-1; D perhaps matches TRBD1 (5 bases). Germline CDR1 and CDR2: SGDLS and YYNGEE. V was shortened by 0 bases and J by 8 bases, with 18 bases between the two germline ends. The CDR3 length is 16 residues. In DNA, the CDR3 is TGTGCCAGCAGCGTAGTAGGTAGGGGCTCCGGGCATGAGCAGTTCTTC. Amino acids: CASSVVGRGSGHEQFF. Filled out from reference TRBV9 and TRBJ2-1, the complete variable domain reads DSGVTQTPKHLITATGQRVTLRCSPRSGDLSVYWYQQSLDQGLQFLIQYYNGEERAKGNILERFSAQQFPDLHSELNLSSLELGDSALYFCASSVVGRGSGHEQFFGPGTRLTVL.

This clone was counted once. V usage is TRBV11-2 and J usage is TRBJ2-3; TRBD2 agrees at 11 bases. The V gene end was trimmed by 2 bases and the J gene end by 3 bases; junction bases not matched to a gene: 4. Germline-derived CDR1 and CDR2 are SGHAT and FQNNGV. This CDR3 is built from 16 residues. The CDR3 nucleotides read TGTGCCAGCAGCTTAAATAGCGGGAGGGCGACAGATACGCAGTATTTT. Its protein is CASSLNSGRATDTQYF. Supplemented by reference TRBV11-2 and TRBJ2-3, the full variable domain reads EAGVAQSPRYKIIEKRQSVAFWCNPISGHATLYWYQQILGQGPKLLIQFQNNGVVDDSQLPKDRFSAERLKGVDSTLKIQPAKLEDSAVYLCASSLNSGRATDTQYFGPGTRLTVL.

The rearrangement uses TRBV6-6 and TRBJ1-1; weak D call: TRBD1 (6 bases). The germline CDR1 and CDR2 sequences are MNHNY and SVGAGI (reference sequence). The V end was cut by 7 bases, the J end by 0 bases, with 15 bases between. There are 15 residues in the CDR3. CDR3 residues: CASKGHGGLNTEAFF. Here the CDR3 DNA reads TGTGCCAGCAAGGGCCATGGGGGCCTGAACACTGAAGCTTTCTTT.

This rearrangement joins TRBV14 to TRBJ2-5, with D unresolved. With 3 bases removed from V and 5 bases from J, the gap between germline ends came to 4 bases. This CDR3 has 11 amino acids. The germline V gene has CDR1 SGHDN and CDR2 FVKESK. Written as DNA, the CDR3 is TGTGCCAGCAGCCACGGGGAGACCCAGTACTTC. This sequence encodes CASSHGETQYF.

This chain links TRBV7-8 with TRBJ2-1, with 9 bases lining up with TRBD2. Germline V gene sequence: CDR1 SGHVS, CDR2 FQNEAQ. V gave up 5 bases and J gave up 2 bases; unmatched junction bases: 4. The CDR3 is made up of 15 amino acids. The CDR3 sequence is CASSNSGRTYNEQFF. The CDR3 bases are TGTGCCAGCAGCAATAGCGGGAGAACCTACAATGAGCAGTTCTTC.

J is TRBJ2-2 and V is TRBV6-5; weak D call: TRBD1 (5 bases). The germline V gene has CDR1 MNHEY and CDR2 SVGAGI. V lost 4 bases and J lost 5, with 11 bases in between. This CDR3 comprises 14 residues. This CDR3 is CASSFGHLTGELFF. The CDR3 DNA reads as TGTGCCAGCAGTTTCGGACACCTTACCGGGGAGCTGTTTTTT.

The sample holds one count of this clone. This chain connects TRBV4-2 to TRBJ1-2; no firm D call. The CDR3 has 18 residues. Trimming left V 0 bases short and J 2 bases short, with 19 bases between. The germline V gene encodes CDR1 LGHNA and CDR2 YNFKEQ. Written as DNA, the CDR3 is TGTGCCAGCAGCCAAGAGTCGGTTGGGCCGCGGGGAAACTATGGCTACACCTTC. Amino acid sequence: CASSQESVGPRGNYGYTF.

This chain connects TRBV28 to TRBJ2-5, with D hard to call. V gave up 5 bases and J gave up 0 bases, with 19 bases separating them. This CDR3 is built from 17 residues. Germline CDR1 MDHEN, CDR2 SYDVKM. The CDR3 sequence: CASSPLRGRLYQETQYF. The CDR3 DNA reads TGTGCCAGCAGTCCCCTTCGAGGAAGGTTGTACCAAGAGACCCAGTACTTC.

The rearrangement links TRBV5-1 to TRBJ2-7; 10 positions match TRBD1. V gave up 0 bases and J gave up 1 base; unmatched junction bases: 1. There are 15 residues in the CDR3. The germline gives CDR1 SGHRS, CDR2 YFSETQ. CDR3 residues: CASSLGQGASYEQYF. CDR3 coding DNA: TGCGCCAGCAGCTTGGGACAGGGGGCTTCCTACGAGCAGTACTTC.

The chain employs TRBV6-6 and TRBJ1-1; 9 bases map to TRBD1. Losses at the gene ends were 1 base for V and 11 bases for J; bases not matched to a gene: 5. This CDR3 has 13 amino acids. Per the germline V gene, CDR1 is MNHNY and CDR2 is SVGAGI (reference sequence). The CDR3 bases are TGTGCCAGCAGTTACTACCCGGGACAGGGTGCTTTCTTT. Amino acids: CASSYYPGQGAFF.

The chain combines TRBV6-5 with TRBJ1-3, with 7 bases identical to TRBD1. J was trimmed by 2 bases and V by 0 bases; bases with no gene match: 1. Per germline, CDR1 MNHEY and CDR2 SVGAGI. CDR3 length: 15 residues. DNA of the CDR3: TGTGCCAGCAGTTACTCGACAGGGCCTGGAAACACCATATATTTT. Translated: CASSYSTGPGNTIYF.

V usage is TRBV6-6 and J usage is TRBJ2-2; 8 bases are a match to TRBD1. This CDR3 region has 16 residues. The V segment lost 2 bases and the J segment 5 bases; nucleotides outside the gene matches: 7. Germline CDR1 and CDR2: MNHNY and SVGAGI (reference sequence). The CDR3 sequence is CASSYPGTGRTGELFF. CDR3 nucleotides: TGTGCCAGCAGTTACCCCGGGACAGGCCGGACCGGGGAGCTGTTTTTT.

This chain uses TRBV5-1 with TRBJ2-3; 10 bases are shared with TRBD2. Trimming removed 1 base from V and 3 bases from J; junction bases left unmatched: 5. Germline CDR1 and CDR2: SGHRS and YFSETQ. The CDR3 is 16 residues long. CDR3 region: CASSLRAGGPTDTQYF. The CDR3 DNA is TGCGCCAGCAGCTTGCGAGCGGGAGGGCCTACAGATACGCAGTATTTT. The full variable domain, its missing parts supplied by reference TRBV5-1 and TRBJ2-3, is KAGVTQTPRYLIKTRGQQVTLSCSPISGHRSVSWYQQTPGQGLQFLFEYFSETQRNKGNFPGRFSGRQFSNSRSEMNVSTLELGDSALYLCASSLRAGGPTDTQYFGPGTRLTVL.